These 5 T cell receptor beta chains came from one sample sequenced in a study of blood T cell repertoires in COVID-19. Sequencing was performed with immunoSEQ multiplex PCR; in TCRdb, only in-frame clones are kept and a portion is missing. The table includes under 300,000 clones, just under 90% detected once. Sequences were obtained from peripheral blood. These TCRs come from a woman aged 40 to 50 with acute or convalescent COVID-19.

The J gene is TRBJ1-2, the V gene TRBV27, with TRBD1 matching 8 bases. Germline trimming cut 0 bases from V and 6 bases from J; bases unmatched to any gene: 9. This CDR3 has 16 residues. Germline V gene data show CDR1 as MNHEY and CDR2 as SMNVEV (reference sequence). Written as DNA, the CDR3 is TGTGCCAGCAGTTTATCCCAGGCGGACAGGGCGCATGGCTACACCTTC. This encodes CASSLSQADRAHGYTF.

Points on this clone: Other DNA sequences of this sample code for an identical CDR3. The rearrangement uses TRBV28 and TRBJ1-5; the D is unclear. In germline, CDR1 is MDHEN, CDR2 SYDVKM. The CDR3 has 14 residues. Trimming took 2 bases from V and 3 from J, leaving 8 bases between them. Here the CDR3 DNA reads TGTGCCAGCAGTTTACTTCAGTCCAATCAGCCCCAGCATTTT. Its protein is CASSLLQSNQPQHF.

V gene TRBV7-6 combines with J gene TRBJ2-5, with D possibly matching TRBD1 (6 bases). The germline CDR1 and CDR2 sequences are SGHVS and FNYEAQ. The CDR3 totals 16 residues. The V end was cut by 2 bases, the J end by 0 bases, with 13 bases between. The CDR3 DNA reads TGTGCCAGCAGCTTACAAGGACAGACTTACCAAGAGACCCAGTACTTC. Its protein product is CASSLQGQTYQETQYF.

The V gene is TRBV6-1, the J gene TRBJ1-2; the D is unclear. CDR3 size: 14 residues. V lost 2 bases, J lost 8 bases, and 15 bases lay in between. Germline V gene sequence: CDR1 MNHNS, CDR2 SASEGT. As DNA, the CDR3 is TGTGCCAGCAGTGAAATAGGTACAGCCCCAGGCTACACCTTC. Translated, it gives CASSEIGTAPGYTF.

The V and J genes are TRBV14 and TRBJ1-2, with D maybe TRBD1 (5 bases). Trimming left V 0 bases short and J 0 bases short, with 11 bases between. The CDR3 has 16 amino acids. Germline loops: CDR1 SGHDN, CDR2 FVKESK. The CDR3 loop is CASSQDRAGSNYGYTF. CDR3 nucleotides: TGTGCCAGCAGCCAAGATCGGGCAGGGTCTAACTATGGCTACACCTTC.